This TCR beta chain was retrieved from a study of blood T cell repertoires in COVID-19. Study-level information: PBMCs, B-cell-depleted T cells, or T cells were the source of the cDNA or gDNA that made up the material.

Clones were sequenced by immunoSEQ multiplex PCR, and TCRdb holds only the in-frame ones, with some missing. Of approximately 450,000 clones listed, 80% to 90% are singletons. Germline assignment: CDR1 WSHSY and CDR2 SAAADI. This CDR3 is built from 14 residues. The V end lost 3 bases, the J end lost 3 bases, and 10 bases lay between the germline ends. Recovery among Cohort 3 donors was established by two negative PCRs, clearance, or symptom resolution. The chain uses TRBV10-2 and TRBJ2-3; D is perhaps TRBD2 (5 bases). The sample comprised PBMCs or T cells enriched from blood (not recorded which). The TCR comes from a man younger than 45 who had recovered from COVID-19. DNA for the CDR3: TGCGCCAGCAGTGAAACGGGAACTACAGATACGCAGTATTTT. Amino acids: CASSETGTTDTQYF.